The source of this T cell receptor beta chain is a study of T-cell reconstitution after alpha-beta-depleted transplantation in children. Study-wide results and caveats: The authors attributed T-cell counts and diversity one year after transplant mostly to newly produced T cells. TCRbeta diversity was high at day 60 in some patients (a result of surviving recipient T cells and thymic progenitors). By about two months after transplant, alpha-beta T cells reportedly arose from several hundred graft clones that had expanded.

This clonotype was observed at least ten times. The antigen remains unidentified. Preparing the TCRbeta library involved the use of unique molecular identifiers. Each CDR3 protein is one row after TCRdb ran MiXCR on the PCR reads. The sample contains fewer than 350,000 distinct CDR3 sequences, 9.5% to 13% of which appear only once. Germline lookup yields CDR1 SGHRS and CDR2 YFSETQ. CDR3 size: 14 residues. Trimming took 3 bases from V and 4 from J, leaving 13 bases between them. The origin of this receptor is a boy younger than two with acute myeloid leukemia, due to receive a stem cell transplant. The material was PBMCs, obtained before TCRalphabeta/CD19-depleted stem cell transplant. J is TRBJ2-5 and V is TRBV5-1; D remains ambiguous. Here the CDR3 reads CASSSRLRRETQYF. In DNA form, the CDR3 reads TGCGCCAGCAGCTCTCGACTTCGGCGAGAGACCCAGTACTTC.